The 16 T cell receptor beta chains listed next were all sequenced from one sample in a study of T-cell reconstitution after alpha-beta-depleted transplantation in children. Researchers prepared the TCRbeta library using unique molecular identifiers, the study reports. TCRdb reanalysed the PCR reads using MiXCR and keeps one entry per CDR3 protein. The table includes under 300,000 distinct CDR3 sequences, roughly 10% detected once. The input for sequencing was peripheral blood, taken 180 days after TCRalphabeta/CD19-depleted stem cell transplant. The receptors come from a male patient aged 2 to 10 who had a stem cell transplant for chronic granulomatous disease, so the T cells may come from the graft donor.

This clonotype was seen ten or more times. The V gene is TRBV4-3, the J gene TRBJ1-4, with D possibly being TRBD1 (6 bases). CDR1 and CDR2 from the germline V gene are LGHNA and YSLEER. The V end lost 2 bases, the J end lost 8 bases, and 18 bases lay between the germline ends. The CDR3 totals 16 residues. The CDR3 sequence: CASSQTAGGQREKLFF. The DNA of the CDR3 is TGCGCCAGCAGCCAAACCGCTGGGGGCCAGAGGGAAAAACTGTTTTTT.

This clonotype was seen more than once but under ten times. The chain is built from TRBV18 and TRBJ2-7; no clear D gene. Germline CDR1 is KGHSH and CDR2 is LQKENI. Trimming removed 2 bases at V and 3 bases at J, with 17 bases between. The CDR3 is 16 residues long. The CDR3 protein is CASSPSVPSLLYEQYF. The CDR3 nucleotides are TGTGCCAGCTCACCATCGGTACCCTCCCTTCTCTACGAGCAGTACTTC.

This clonotype was found many times. In nucleotides, the CDR3 is TGTGCCAGCAGTCCCGCCGGACAGGGGGCGGGAAAACTGTTTTTT. This gives the protein CASSPAGQGAGKLFF. The V gene is TRBV28, the J gene TRBJ1-4; 11 bases fit TRBD1. With 5 bases clipped from V and 10 bases from J, the junction kept 9 bases outside the gene matches. The germline V gene has CDR1 MDHEN and CDR2 SYDVKM. The CDR3 is 15 residues long.

This clonotype occurred many times. The rearrangement links TRBV6-5 to TRBJ1-2; maybe TRBD1 (6 bases). The CDR3 spans 12 residues. Trimming removed 7 bases from V and 6 bases from J, with 12 bases in between. CDR1 and CDR2 (germline): MNHEY, SVGAGI. The CDR3 loop is CASKGQLNGYTF. The CDR3 DNA reads as TGTGCCAGCAAAGGACAGTTGAATGGCTACACCTTC.

This clonotype was observed many times. V usage is TRBV20-1 and J usage is TRBJ2-7, with 12 bases aligning to TRBD2. CDR3 length equals 14 residues. V shed 4 bases, J shed 3 bases, and the junction held 4 bases outside the gene matches. Germline V lookup: CDR1 DFQATT, CDR2 SNEGSKA (reference sequence). CDR3 in amino acids: CSAILAGGYYEQYF. CDR3 coding DNA: TGCAGTGCTATACTAGCGGGGGGATACTACGAGCAGTACTTC.

This clonotype was recorded many times. The J gene is TRBJ2-1, the V gene TRBV5-1; tentative D call: TRBD2 (6 bases). V lost 4 bases, J lost 0 bases, and 20 bases lay in between. CDR3 length: 18 amino acids. Germline assignment: CDR1 SGHRS and CDR2 YFSETQ. In nucleotides, the CDR3 is TGCGCCAGCAGCCCCAGGATAGCGGTTTATAGCTCCTACAATGAGCAGTTCTTC. Protein: CASSPRIAVYSSYNEQFF.

This clonotype was recorded at least ten times. The chain couples TRBV10-3 to TRBJ2-2, with D unclear. Germline CDR1 reads ENHRY; CDR2 reads SYGVKD. Trimming removed 8 bases from V and 2 bases from J, with 6 bases in between. The CDR3 covers 12 residues. In nucleotides, the CDR3 is TGTGCCATCCGCGGTAACACCGGGGAGCTGTTTTTT. It codes for CAIRGNTGELFF.

This clonotype was seen repeatedly, ten times or more. The chain couples TRBV28 to TRBJ2-7; possibly TRBD1 or TRBD2 for D (5 bases each). V was trimmed by 7 bases and J by 9 bases, leaving 16 bases between them. The CDR3 has 12 amino acids. Germline V lookup: CDR1 MDHEN, CDR2 SYDVKM. CDR3: CASTQYGARQYF. The CDR3 nucleotides are TGTGCCAGCACACAGTACGGGGCTCGGCAGTACTTC.

In its sample, this clonotype was seen many times. The chain carries TRBV12-3 or TRBV12-4 and TRBJ2-7; 8 nucleotides line up with TRBD1. This CDR3 has 15 residues. Unmatched junction bases numbered 4, after V lost 1 base and J lost 2 bases. CDR3 nucleotides: TGTGCCAGCAGTTTAGGACAGGGGATAACCTACGAGCAGTACTTC. Its translation is CASSLGQGITYEQYF.

This clonotype occurred many times. The rearrangement joins TRBV9 to TRBJ2-3, with TRBD2 identical over 12 bases. CDR1 and CDR2 from the germline V gene are SGDLS and YYNGEE. Losses at the gene ends were 3 bases for V and 0 bases for J; bases not matched to a gene: 2. The CDR3 is made up of 16 amino acids. The DNA of the CDR3 is TGTGCCAGCAGCGGGACTAGCGGGGTGAGCACAGATACGCAGTATTTT. It is translated as CASSGTSGVSTDTQYF.

In its sample, this clonotype was seen many times. The V gene is TRBV7-9, the J gene TRBJ2-2; 11 bases map to TRBD2. Germline CDR1 SEHNR, CDR2 FQNEAQ (reference sequence). The length of the CDR3 is 17 residues. The junction had 2 bases not matched to a gene; V was cut back by 0 bases and J by 2 bases. DNA for the CDR3: TGTGCCAGCAGCTTAGCCACTAGCGGGGGCAACACCGGGGAGCTGTTTTTT. As protein: CASSLATSGGNTGELFF. Full variable domain (missing parts from reference TRBV7-9 and TRBJ2-2): DTGVSQNPRHKITKRGQNVTFRCDPISEHNRLYWYRQTLGQGPEFLTYFQNEAQLEKSRLLSDRFSAERPKGSFSTLEIQRTEQGDSAMYLCASSLATSGGNTGELFFGEGSRLTVL.

This clonotype was recorded many times. The rearrangement links TRBV12-3 or TRBV12-4 to TRBJ2-2; a weak D match, TRBD1 (6 bases). V dropped 3 bases and J dropped 6 bases, with 8 bases sitting between them. The CDR3 contains 13 residues. The CDR3 here is CASSFWTAGELFF. CDR3 DNA sequence: TGTGCCAGCAGTTTTTGGACAGCCGGGGAGCTGTTTTTT.

This clonotype occurred many times. V and J are TRBV2 and TRBJ2-1, with D perhaps matching TRBD1 (5 bases). Trimming pared 2 bases from V and 2 bases from J, leaving 19 bases between. Per germline, CDR1 SNHLY and CDR2 FYNNEI. The CDR3 runs to 18 residues. The CDR3 region is CASSEYDSPTIPYNEQFF. The CDR3 region has the DNA TGTGCCAGCAGTGAATATGACAGCCCCACTATTCCCTACAATGAGCAGTTCTTC.

This clonotype has ten or more counts. The rearrangement links TRBV20-1 to TRBJ2-2; either TRBD1 or TRBD2 may fit D (5 bases each). The CDR3 runs 12 residues. From germline, CDR1 is DFQATT and CDR2 SNEGSKA (reference sequence). V lost 4 bases, J lost 14 bases, and 17 bases lay in between. CDR3 coding DNA: TGCAGTGCTAAAGATCCCCCCCGGGGCCTGTTTTTT. This codes for CSAKDPPRGLFF.

V and J are TRBV7-9 and TRBJ2-7; the D is unclear. CDR3 size: 13 residues. The germline V gene encodes CDR1 SEHNR and CDR2 FQNEAQ (reference sequence). With 5 bases removed from V and 2 bases from J, the gap between germline ends came to 10 bases. The CDR3 bases are TGTGCCAGCAGCCCATCAACGACCTACGAGCAGTACTTC. It is translated as CASSPSTTYEQYF. Together with reference TRBV7-9 and TRBJ2-7, the CDR3 gives the full variable domain: DTGVSQNPRHKITKRGQNVTFRCDPISEHNRLYWYRQTLGQGPEFLTYFQNEAQLEKSRLLSDRFSAERPKGSFSTLEIQRTEQGDSAMYLCASSPSTTYEQYFGPGTRLTVT.

This clonotype showed up many times. The gene calls are TRBV6-2 or TRBV6-3 and TRBJ1-1, with D hard to call. V was pared by 7 bases and J by 0 bases, with 12 bases between. Looked up from germline, CDR1 is MNHEY and CDR2 is SVGEGT. The CDR3 is made up of 14 amino acids. The CDR3 DNA reads TGTGCCAGCACAGCCAGACCTTTGAACACTGAAGCTTTCTTT. Protein product: CASTARPLNTEAFF.